The entry below gives a single T cell receptor beta chain sequence along with its context. The PCR contained 60 Vbeta and 13 Jbeta primers. The assay was immunoSEQ multiplex PCR, and TCRdb's table has in-frame clones only and misses some. The sample shows roughly 100,000 clones, roughly 69% of them seen only once. The data belong to a study of cytomegalovirus exposure and HLA in healthy donors. Sequencing input: PBMCs. The receptor was isolated from a man between 45 and 60 years old in good health and CMV-seropositive.

The chain's CDR3 is CASSPGQGPLHEQYF. In DNA form, the CDR3 reads TGTGCCAGCTCACCGGGACAGGGCCCCCTCCACGAGCAGTACTTC. The chain employs TRBV18 and TRBJ2-7, with TRBD1 matching over 9 bases. Germline V gives CDR1 KGHSH, CDR2 LQKENI. V lost 3 bases to trimming and J lost 5 bases; unmatched junction nucleotides: 8. The CDR3 totals 15 residues. Full variable domain (outside the CDR3, taken from reference TRBV18 and TRBJ2-7): NAGVMQNPRHLVRRRGQEARLRCSPMKGHSHVYWYRQLPEEGLKFMVYLQKENIIDESGMPKERFSAEFPKEGPSILRIQQVVRGDSAAYFCASSPGQGPLHEQYFGPGTRLTVT.